A selection of T cell receptor beta chains follows, all from one sample in a study of vaccination effects on CD4 cells after COVID-19. Clones were read by immunoSEQ multiplex PCR, and TCRdb kept only the in-frame ones, dropping some. The sample lists around 63,000 clones, 60% to 80% occurring once. For these TCRs, the target antigens are not known. The sample here was CD4+ T cells from PBMCs cultured with HCoV-OC43 spike peptides, taken before COVID-19 vaccination. The receptors come from a human donor who received a COVID-19 vaccine. Both conserved end residues are part of each CDR3. The D gene is left open where the match is weak. Rows may omit the clone size; those that give it use once, few, many or a size class.

clone_size	j_call	d_call	v_call	cdr3_nt	cdr3_aa
NA	TRBJ1-1	NA	TRBV3-1/TRBV3-2	TGTGCCAGCCGTCTCGGGGGGGCCACTGAAGCTTTCTTT	CASRLGGATEAFF
NA	TRBJ1-6	NA	TRBV25-1	TGTGCCAGCAGTGTGGGGTATTCACCCCTCCACTTT	CASSVGYSPLHF
once	TRBJ1-6	NA	TRBV4-1	TGCGCCAGCAGCCAAGCGGGACACCTCTTCTCCTATAATTCACCCCTCCACTTT	CASSQAGHLFSYNSPLHF
once	TRBJ2-3	NA	TRBV3-1/TRBV3-2	TGTGCCAGCAGCCAGCTCCTAGCGAGTGTGTCAGATACGCAGTATTTT	CASSQLLASVSDTQYF
NA	TRBJ2-2	NA	TRBV6-5	TGTGCCTCAGGACACTTGAACACCGGGGAGCTGTTTTTT	CASGHLNTGELFF
NA	TRBJ1-2	TRBD1	TRBV27	TGTGCCAGCAGTAACCGGACAGGGGGCGACTATGGCTACACCTTC	CASSNRTGGDYGYTF
NA	TRBJ1-4	TRBD1	TRBV5-1	TGCGCCAGCAGCCTTTCACAGGGGGAAAAACTGTTTTTT	CASSLSQGEKLFF
few	TRBJ1-5	NA	TRBV9	TGTGCCAGCAGCGTCAGGTTGGCAGGGGACATCAATCAGCCCCAGCATTTT	CASSVRLAGDINQPQHF
NA	TRBJ2-5	TRBD2	TRBV25-1	TGTGCCAGCGCCTTGGCGGGGGGGCGTGAGACCCAGTACTTC	CASALAGGRETQYF
NA	TRBJ2-5	TRBD1	TRBV12-3/TRBV12-4	TGTGCCAGCAGCAACAGGGGAGAGACCCAGTACTTC	CASSNRGETQYF